Listed below are T cell receptor beta chains from one sample, sequenced in a study of T cell repertoires in aging, cancer and after chemotherapy. MiXCR, applied by TCRdb to the multiplex PCR reads, yields one record per CDR3 protein. The data contain 10,000 or so distinct CDR3 sequences, around a third of them seen just once; the ten biggest clones take up approximately 20%. Input material: blood. The source is a human donor in good health. The donor label of this sample is uncertain. Both conserved end residues are part of each CDR3. A D gene is named only where the DNA matches it firmly. Some rows mark clone size as missing; the rest say once, few, many or name a class of expanded clone.

CDR3 protein | CDR3 DNA | V gene | D gene | J gene | CDR3 length | clone size
CASSPGSSNEQFF | TGTGCCAGCTCACCAGGCAGTTCCAATGAGCAGTTCTTC | TRBV18 | NA | TRBJ2-1 | 13 | NA
CATSSKRINEQFF | TGTGCCACCAGCAGTAAAAGGATCAATGAGCAGTTCTTC | TRBV15 | NA | TRBJ2-1 | 13 | medium-sized
CASRPGRSLNYGYTF | TGTGCCTCCAGACCAGGAAGGTCACTGAACTATGGCTACACCTTC | TRBV27 | NA | TRBJ1-2 | 15 | NA
CASSLSLGQATQETQYF | TGTGCCAGCAGCTTGTCATTGGGACAGGCCACCCAAGAGACCCAGTACTTC | TRBV5-6 | TRBD1 | TRBJ2-5 | 17 | few
CSCDRDYEQYF | TGCAGCTGCGACAGGGACTACGAGCAGTACTTC | TRBV20-1 | TRBD1 | TRBJ2-7 | 11 | NA
CASSPAPGPGYEQYF | TGTGCCAGCAGTCCCGCCCCCGGACCAGGCTACGAGCAGTACTTC | TRBV12-3/TRBV12-4 | NA | TRBJ2-7 | 15 | few
CASRPLIGEQFF | TGTGCCAGCAGGCCGCTAATTGGAGAGCAGTTCTTC | TRBV11-2 | NA | TRBJ2-1 | 12 | few
CASSPGHSNQPQHF | TGTGCCAGCTCACCGGGGCATAGCAATCAGCCCCAGCATTTT | TRBV18 | NA | TRBJ1-5 | 14 | medium-sized
CASLLDRANTEAFF | TGTGCCAGCCTACTCGACAGAGCCAACACTGAAGCTTTCTTT | TRBV6-5 | NA | TRBJ1-1 | 14 | NA
CASSSGLAVNEQFF | TGTGCCAGCAGCTCGGGACTAGCGGTCAATGAGCAGTTCTTC | TRBV7-2 | TRBD2 | TRBJ2-1 | 14 | NA
CASSLQGGFEQYF | TGTGCCAGCAGCTTACAGGGTGGGTTCGAGCAGTACTTC | TRBV7-9 | NA | TRBJ2-7 | 13 | once
CASSLTDTQYF | TGTGCCAGCAGCCTCACAGATACGCAGTATTTT | TRBV6-6 | NA | TRBJ2-3 | 11 | NA
CASSPPDGTSGANVLTF | TGTGCCAGCAGTCCCCCGGACGGAACCTCTGGGGCCAACGTCCTGACTTTC | TRBV6-5 | NA | TRBJ2-6 | 17 | NA
CASTQGVYAGPDTQYF | TGTGCCAGCACCCAGGGAGTGTACGCGGGCCCAGATACGCAGTATTTT | TRBV5-5 | NA | TRBJ2-3 | 16 | NA
CASSIDRNSYEQYF | TGTGCCAGTAGTATAGACAGAAATAGCTACGAGCAGTACTTC | TRBV19 | NA | TRBJ2-7 | 14 | NA
CASSGRDGNTEAFF | TGTGCCAGTAGTGGCCGGGATGGGAACACTGAAGCTTTCTTT | TRBV19 | NA | TRBJ1-1 | 14 | NA
CASSLVGSNQPQHF | TGTGCCAGCAGTTTAGTGGGGAGCAATCAGCCCCAGCATTTT | TRBV27 | NA | TRBJ1-5 | 14 | NA
CASRRGRRTYGYTF | TGTGCCAGCAGACGGGGACGGAGGACCTATGGCTACACCTTC | TRBV6-5 | NA | TRBJ1-2 | 14 | few
CSVSGVLGTGLNTGELFF | TGCAGCGTTTCGGGGGTTCTCGGGACGGGCCTTAACACCGGGGAGCTGTTTTTT | TRBV29-1 | NA | TRBJ2-2 | 18 | medium-sized
CASSYGTGDLYSNQPQHF | TGTGCCAGCAGCTACGGGACAGGCGATCTCTATAGCAATCAGCCCCAGCATTTT | TRBV5-6 | TRBD1 | TRBJ1-5 | 18 | NA
CASSLAGGSYEQYF | TGTGCCAGCAGCTTAGCGGGAGGGTCCTACGAGCAGTACTTC | TRBV11-1 | TRBD2 | TRBJ2-7 | 14 | medium-sized
CACSGTLGRKLFF | TGTGCCTGTTCCGGGACCCTAGGGAGGAAACTGTTTTTT | TRBV30 | NA | TRBJ1-4 | 13 | NA
CASWGQAHNEQFF | TGTGCCAGCTGGGGACAGGCCCACAATGAGCAGTTCTTC | TRBV5-4 | TRBD1 | TRBJ2-1 | 13 | few
CASSPHGGSTNTGELFF | TGTGCCAGCAGTCCCCACGGGGGCAGTACGAACACCGGGGAGCTGTTTTTT | TRBV27 | NA | TRBJ2-2 | 17 | NA
CASSRRRHQPQHF | TGTGCCAGCAGTCGCCGCCGACATCAGCCCCAGCATTTT | TRBV6-5 | NA | TRBJ1-5 | 13 | few
CASSFTGATNQPQHF | TGTGCCAGCAGTTTTACGGGGGCGACAAATCAGCCCCAGCATTTT | TRBV12-3/TRBV12-4 | NA | TRBJ1-5 | 15 | NA
CASSEVTGTEQYF | TGTGCCAGCAGCGAAGTAACAGGGACCGAGCAGTACTTC | TRBV11-1 | NA | TRBJ2-7 | 13 | medium-sized
CASSKAGDEQFF | TGTGCCAGTAGTAAAGCGGGAGATGAGCAGTTCTTC | TRBV19 | TRBD2 | TRBJ2-1 | 12 | few
CAISVGGRANYEQYF | TGTGCCATCAGCGTGGGCGGCCGGGCCAACTACGAGCAGTACTTC | TRBV10-3 | NA | TRBJ2-7 | 15 | NA
CASSQGNRYGYTF | TGTGCCAGCAGCCAGGGGAACCGCTATGGCTACACCTTC | TRBV6-6 | NA | TRBJ1-2 | 13 | few
CASSIQGQGNYGYTF | TGTGCCAGTAGTATCCAGGGACAGGGGAACTATGGCTACACCTTC | TRBV19 | TRBD1 | TRBJ1-2 | 15 | few
CASRGGNEQFF | TGTGCCAGCCGAGGGGGGAATGAGCAGTTCTTC | TRBV6-5 | NA | TRBJ2-1 | 11 | NA
CASSWGYEQYF | TGTGCCAGCAGTTGGGGCTACGAGCAGTACTTC | TRBV6-5 | NA | TRBJ2-7 | 11 | medium-sized
CASSEQGAPYSGANVLTF | TGTGCCAGCAGTGAACAGGGGGCCCCCTACTCTGGGGCCAACGTCCTGACTTTC | TRBV6-1 | TRBD1 | TRBJ2-6 | 18 | NA